This T cell receptor (beta chain) was found in a study of blood T cell repertoires in COVID-19. The germline V gene has CDR1 GTSNPN and CDR2 SVGIG (reference sequence). The J segment lost 7 bases and the V segment lost 7 bases, leaving 10 bases of the junction unmatched. The CDR3 is made up of 13 amino acids. The protocol was immunoSEQ multiplex PCR, while the TCRdb copy is restricted to in-frame clones and leaves out a portion. The table has 99,000 or so clones, approximately 81% seen once. The sequenced material came from peripheral blood. The clonotype comes from an older man with acute or convalescent COVID-19. The gene calls are TRBV30 and TRBJ2-5, with 9 bases aligning to TRBD1. CDR3 bases: TGTGCCTCAACGGGACAGGGTTGGGGGACCCAGTACTTC. Protein: CASTGQGWGTQYF. Variable domain in full (rest from reference TRBV30 and TRBJ2-5): SQTIHQWPATLVQPVGSPLSLECTVEGTSNPNLYWYRQAAGRGLQLLFYSVGIGQISSEVPQNLSASRPQDRQFILSSKKLLLSDSGFYLCASTGQGWGTQYFGPGTRLLVL.